This is a list of T cell receptor beta chains from one sample in a study of OX40 agonist ivuxolimab in advanced cancers. Clones were read by immunoSEQ multiplex PCR, and TCRdb kept only the in-frame ones, dropping some. The sample lists about 76,000 clones; approximately 86% were seen once. Sample: CD4+ or CD8+ T cells sorted from blood, taken in a trial of the OX40 agonist ivuxolimab. Receptors originate from an adult with an advanced solid tumor such as melanoma, head and neck, liver or kidney cancer. Both conserved end residues are trimmed from each CDR3. Fields, in order: V gene, J gene, clone size, CDR3 protein. For some rows the clone size is stated as once, few or many, or as a class when expanded; others skip it.

v_call: TRBV11-2
j_call: TRBJ1-2
clone_size: .
cdr3_aa: ASSPNARTGGGYT

v_call: TRBV6-5
j_call: TRBJ1-4
clone_size: .
cdr3_aa: ASSSRGLNEKLF

v_call: TRBV19
j_call: TRBJ1-1
clone_size: few
cdr3_aa: ASSISMNTEAF

v_call: TRBV6-1
j_call: TRBJ1-1
clone_size: .
cdr3_aa: ASSESGANTEAF

v_call: TRBV5-1
j_call: TRBJ2-3
clone_size: .
cdr3_aa: ASSPGPGGTDTQY

v_call: TRBV11-3
j_call: TRBJ2-3
clone_size: .
cdr3_aa: ASSRDYFTDTQY

v_call: TRBV6-5
j_call: TRBJ1-1
clone_size: .
cdr3_aa: ASRGQRGDTEAF

v_call: TRBV11-2
j_call: TRBJ2-3
clone_size: .
cdr3_aa: ASSSGGGPDTQY

v_call: TRBV7-2
j_call: TRBJ1-2
clone_size: .
cdr3_aa: ASSSLGGQGSPLYGYT

v_call: TRBV7-8
j_call: TRBJ1-4
clone_size: .
cdr3_aa: ASSLFTGAATNEKLF

v_call: TRBV28
j_call: TRBJ1-5
clone_size: .
cdr3_aa: ASSLPQGVRRNQPQH

v_call: TRBV5-4
j_call: TRBJ2-5
clone_size: .
cdr3_aa: ASSLPGQETQY

v_call: TRBV25-1
j_call: TRBJ1-4
clone_size: .
cdr3_aa: ASSESGGEKLF

v_call: TRBV7-2
j_call: TRBJ2-6
clone_size: .
cdr3_aa: ASSLVEAGANVLT

v_call: TRBV4-2
j_call: TRBJ2-3
clone_size: .
cdr3_aa: ASTEGPGHLDTQY

v_call: TRBV19
j_call: TRBJ2-7
clone_size: .
cdr3_aa: ASSPRTGAEQY

v_call: TRBV19
j_call: TRBJ1-2
clone_size: .
cdr3_aa: ASSIGQGLNYGYT

v_call: TRBV4-1
j_call: TRBJ1-5
clone_size: .
cdr3_aa: ASSQERYRDRGQGGQPQH

v_call: TRBV14
j_call: TRBJ1-3
clone_size: .
cdr3_aa: ASSLGDSGNTIY

v_call: TRBV25-1
j_call: TRBJ1-6
clone_size: .
cdr3_aa: ASNYRVNSPLH

v_call: TRBV6-4
j_call: TRBJ2-3
clone_size: once
cdr3_aa: ASSSDGDTQY

v_call: TRBV4-2
j_call: TRBJ2-1
clone_size: .
cdr3_aa: ASSQEIIRRGADNEQF

v_call: TRBV11-2
j_call: TRBJ2-3
clone_size: .
cdr3_aa: ASSSPRDTQY

v_call: TRBV6-1
j_call: TRBJ1-1
clone_size: .
cdr3_aa: ASSLDRVRTEAF

v_call: TRBV28
j_call: TRBJ2-1
clone_size: .
cdr3_aa: ASSLSGYNEQF

v_call: TRBV11-2
j_call: TRBJ1-5
clone_size: .
cdr3_aa: ASSLDGGEGQPQH

v_call: TRBV19
j_call: TRBJ2-2
clone_size: .
cdr3_aa: ASSLGHSNTGELF

v_call: TRBV5-4
j_call: TRBJ2-3
clone_size: .
cdr3_aa: ASSPGQGPDTQY

v_call: TRBV27
j_call: TRBJ2-3
clone_size: .
cdr3_aa: ASKNRLAGFTQY

v_call: TRBV9
j_call: TRBJ2-3
clone_size: .
cdr3_aa: ASSLGLAGSTDTQY